This T cell receptor beta chain was identified in a study of blood T cell repertoires in COVID-19. Whole-study context: From the United States, Italy and Spain came samples of acute and convalescent COVID-19. T cells, B-cell-depleted T cells, or PBMCs supplied cDNA or gDNA.

Measured with immunoSEQ multiplex PCR; TCRdb has only the in-frame clones, and not every one. The table lists over 200,000 clones, 88% of them singletons, with 0.7% in the top ten. The CDR3 sequence is 17 residues long. From germline, CDR1 is DFQATT and CDR2 SNEGSKA (reference sequence). V was clipped by 3 bases and J by 14 bases; unmatched bases: 24. The chain has TRBV20-1 and TRBJ2-1; 8 bases match TRBD2. The sequencing sample was made of peripheral blood. This clonotype was obtained from a human donor in a cohort sampled during active COVID-19. Here the CDR3 DNA reads TGCAGTGCTAGTTTCGACCCAGCGGGGGCGTTCCGCCTGGGCGAGTTCTTC. It encodes CSASFDPAGAFRLGEFF.